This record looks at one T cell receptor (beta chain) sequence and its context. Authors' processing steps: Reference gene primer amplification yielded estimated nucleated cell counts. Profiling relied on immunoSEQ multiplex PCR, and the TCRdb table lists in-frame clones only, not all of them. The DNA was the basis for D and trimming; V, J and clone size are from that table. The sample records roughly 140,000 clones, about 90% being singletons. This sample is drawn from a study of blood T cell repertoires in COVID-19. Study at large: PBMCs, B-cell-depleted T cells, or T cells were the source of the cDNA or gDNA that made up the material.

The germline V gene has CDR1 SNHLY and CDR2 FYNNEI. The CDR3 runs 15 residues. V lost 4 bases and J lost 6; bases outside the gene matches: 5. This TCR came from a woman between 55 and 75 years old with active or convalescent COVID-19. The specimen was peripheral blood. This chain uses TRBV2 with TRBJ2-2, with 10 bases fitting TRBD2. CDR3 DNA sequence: TGTGCCAGCAGTGCTAAGCGGGGGGGCCCCGGGGAGCTGTTTTTT. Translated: CASSAKRGGPGELFF.